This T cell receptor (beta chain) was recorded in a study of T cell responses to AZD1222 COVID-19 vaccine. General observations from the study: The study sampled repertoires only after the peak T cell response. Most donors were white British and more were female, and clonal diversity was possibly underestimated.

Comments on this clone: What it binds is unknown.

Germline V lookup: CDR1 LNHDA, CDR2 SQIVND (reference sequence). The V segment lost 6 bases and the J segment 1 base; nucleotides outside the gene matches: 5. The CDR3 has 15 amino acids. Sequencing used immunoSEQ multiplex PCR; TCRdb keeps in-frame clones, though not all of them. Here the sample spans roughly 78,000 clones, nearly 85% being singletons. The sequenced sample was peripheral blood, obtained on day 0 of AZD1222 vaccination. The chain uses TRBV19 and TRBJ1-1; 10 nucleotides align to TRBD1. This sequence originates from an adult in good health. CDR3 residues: CASSPRDRGNTEAFF. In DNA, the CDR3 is TGTGCCAGTAGCCCAAGGGACAGGGGGAACACTGAAGCTTTCTTT.